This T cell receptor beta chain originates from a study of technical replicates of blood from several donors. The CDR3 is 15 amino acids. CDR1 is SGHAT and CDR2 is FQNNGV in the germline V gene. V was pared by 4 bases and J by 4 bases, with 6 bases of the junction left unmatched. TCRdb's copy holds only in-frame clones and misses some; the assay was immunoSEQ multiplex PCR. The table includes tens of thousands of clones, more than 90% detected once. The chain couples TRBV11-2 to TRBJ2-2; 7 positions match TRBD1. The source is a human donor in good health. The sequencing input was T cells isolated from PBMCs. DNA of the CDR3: TGTGCCAGCAGCTCAACAGGGGCCTCCACCGGGGAGCTGTTTTTT. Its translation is CASSSTGASTGELFF.